A selection of T cell receptor beta chains follows, all from one sample in a study of T cells expressing NK-cell markers. Using the 5' RACE reads, TCRdb records one entry per CDR3 protein without DNA. The sample totals about 160,000 distinct CDR3 sequences. The sample was blood T cells: a sorted CD56 or NKG2C T cell subset, CD4+ or CD8+ T cells, or bulk PBMC T cells (not recorded which). The receptors were sampled from a woman between 18 and 70 years old in good health. Each CDR3 is given with its conserved first and last residue. The order of the fields is V gene, J gene, CDR3 protein.

>TRBV5-1|TRBJ1-6
CASSETGAVTSPLHF
>TRBV10-3|TRBJ1-6
CAISTRTGQASPLHF
>TRBV5-5|TRBJ1-1
CASSLGVGQGNTEAFF
>TRBV12-3/TRBV12-4|TRBJ1-1
CASRGQGITEAFF
>TRBV7-3|TRBJ2-3
CASSLNWGREPDTQYF
>TRBV6-1|TRBJ2-5
CASKGGAGETQYF
>TRBV28|TRBJ2-4
CASSSGGGNIQYF
>TRBV2|TRBJ1-2
CASSEPGNGGYTF
>TRBV29-1|TRBJ1-5
CSVVWGGKDQPQHF
>TRBV4-1|TRBJ2-5
CASSQDRAQETQYF
>TRBV4-2|TRBJ2-1
CASSQDLNRGNEQFF
>TRBV5-5|TRBJ2-1
CASSFLTSGTNNEQFF
>TRBV29-1|TRBJ1-1
CSVHKQGADTEAFF
>TRBV20-1|TRBJ1-5
CSASTGDQPQHF
>TRBV27|TRBJ2-7
CASRSIGNSYEQYF
>TRBV10-3|TRBJ2-3
CAIRDHSTDTQYF